These T cell receptor beta chains were read from a single sample in a study of T cell responses to AZD1222 COVID-19 vaccine. Profiling relied on immunoSEQ multiplex PCR, and the TCRdb table lists in-frame clones only, not all of them. The repertoire holds about 180,000 clones, with roughly 88% as singletons. Specimen: peripheral blood, collected on day 0 of AZD1222 vaccination. The receptors shown here come from an adult in good health. Both conserved end residues are part of each CDR3. Fields, in order: CDR3 protein, CDR3 DNA, J gene, D gene, clone size, V gene. The D gene is left open where the match is weak. Size is omitted from some rows. Given values are once, few, many or a class for expanded clones.

CDR3 protein: CASSYSGWANEKLFF; CDR3 DNA: TGTGCCAGCAGTTACTCCGGTTGGGCTAATGAAAAACTGTTTTTT; J gene: TRBJ1-4; D gene: NA; clone size: NA; V gene: TRBV6-5
CDR3 protein: CASSPDGGGYGYTF; CDR3 DNA: TGTGCCAGCAGCCCCGACGGTGGTGGGTATGGCTACACCTTC; J gene: TRBJ1-2; D gene: NA; clone size: NA; V gene: TRBV9
CDR3 protein: CASSGVTYEQYF; CDR3 DNA: TGTGCCAGCAGTGGTGTTACCTACGAGCAGTACTTC; J gene: TRBJ2-7; D gene: NA; clone size: NA; V gene: TRBV6-4
CDR3 protein: CATSRDRQGFQETQYF; CDR3 DNA: TGTGCCACCAGCAGAGATCGACAGGGCTTCCAAGAGACCCAGTACTTC; J gene: TRBJ2-5; D gene: TRBD1; clone size: NA; V gene: TRBV15
CDR3 protein: CASSLNGNTEAFF; CDR3 DNA: TGTGCCAGCAGTTTGAACGGGAACACTGAAGCTTTCTTT; J gene: TRBJ1-1; D gene: NA; clone size: NA; V gene: TRBV12-3/TRBV12-4
CDR3 protein: CASSEYTEAFF; CDR3 DNA: TGTGCCAGCAGTGAATACACTGAAGCTTTCTTT; J gene: TRBJ1-1; D gene: NA; clone size: NA; V gene: TRBV2
CDR3 protein: CASSWGDRAGGSPLHF; CDR3 DNA: TGCGCCAGCAGCTGGGGCGACAGGGCCGGGGGGTCACCCCTCCACTTT; J gene: TRBJ1-6; D gene: TRBD1; clone size: NA; V gene: TRBV5-1
CDR3 protein: CASSFKGGPGNSPLHF; CDR3 DNA: TGTGCCAGCAGTTTTAAGGGGGGGCCGGGGAATTCACCCCTCCACTTT; J gene: TRBJ1-6; D gene: NA; clone size: NA; V gene: TRBV28
CDR3 protein: CASSLGGPEPQHF; CDR3 DNA: TGTGCCAGCAGCCTGGGCGGTCCGGAGCCCCAGCATTTT; J gene: TRBJ1-5; D gene: NA; clone size: NA; V gene: TRBV3-1/TRBV3-2
CDR3 protein: CASSPRGLSSYNEQFF; CDR3 DNA: TGTGCCAGCAGCCCGAGGGGGCTAAGCTCCTACAATGAGCAGTTCTTC; J gene: TRBJ2-1; D gene: TRBD1; clone size: NA; V gene: TRBV11-2
CDR3 protein: CASNIPGWYEQYF; CDR3 DNA: TGTGCCAGCAATATTCCTGGGTGGTACGAGCAGTACTTC; J gene: TRBJ2-7; D gene: NA; clone size: NA; V gene: TRBV28
CDR3 protein: CASSIGQGYEQYF; CDR3 DNA: TGTGCCAGCAGCATAGGACAGGGCTACGAGCAGTACTTC; J gene: TRBJ2-7; D gene: TRBD1; clone size: few; V gene: TRBV7-3
CDR3 protein: CASSQVTGYSPLHF; CDR3 DNA: TGTGCCAGCAGCCAAGTCACCGGATATTCACCCCTCCACTTT; J gene: TRBJ1-6; D gene: NA; clone size: once; V gene: TRBV3-1/TRBV3-2
CDR3 protein: CASSLVGGMHQPQHF; CDR3 DNA: TGTGCCAGCAGCTTAGTCGGAGGGATGCATCAGCCCCAGCATTTT; J gene: TRBJ1-5; D gene: NA; clone size: NA; V gene: TRBV7-9
CDR3 protein: CASSLAYSNQPQHF; CDR3 DNA: TGTGCCAGCAGTTTAGCCTATAGCAATCAGCCCCAGCATTTT; J gene: TRBJ1-5; D gene: NA; clone size: NA; V gene: TRBV28
CDR3 protein: CASISSGGDNEQFF; CDR3 DNA: TGTGCCAGCATAAGTAGCGGGGGAGATAATGAGCAGTTCTTC; J gene: TRBJ2-1; D gene: TRBD2; clone size: NA; V gene: TRBV2
CDR3 protein: CAWGGDWEQYF; CDR3 DNA: TGTGCCTGGGGCGGGGACTGGGAGCAGTACTTC; J gene: TRBJ2-7; D gene: NA; clone size: NA; V gene: TRBV30
CDR3 protein: CASSVASGSYNEQFF; CDR3 DNA: TGTGCCAGCAGCGTGGCTAGCGGGTCCTACAATGAGCAGTTCTTC; J gene: TRBJ2-1; D gene: TRBD2; clone size: NA; V gene: TRBV5-8
CDR3 protein: CASRLAGWNTGELFF; CDR3 DNA: TGTGCCAGCAGGCTAGCGGGCTGGAACACCGGGGAGCTGTTTTTT; J gene: TRBJ2-2; D gene: TRBD2; clone size: NA; V gene: TRBV4-2
CDR3 protein: CASSLGTGLEGEKLFF; CDR3 DNA: TGTGCCAGCAGCTTGGGGACAGGGTTGGAAGGGGAAAAACTGTTTTTT; J gene: TRBJ1-4; D gene: TRBD1; clone size: NA; V gene: TRBV7-2
CDR3 protein: CASSLGLGGYTF; CDR3 DNA: TGTGCCAGCAGCTTGGGACTCGGTGGCTACACCTTC; J gene: TRBJ1-2; D gene: NA; clone size: NA; V gene: TRBV5-4
CDR3 protein: CASSDRGNQPQHF; CDR3 DNA: TGTGCCAGCAGTGACAGGGGGAATCAGCCCCAGCATTTT; J gene: TRBJ1-5; D gene: TRBD1; clone size: NA; V gene: TRBV28
CDR3 protein: CSVQGASYEQYF; CDR3 DNA: TGCAGCGTTCAGGGGGCCTCCTACGAGCAGTACTTC; J gene: TRBJ2-7; D gene: TRBD1; clone size: once; V gene: TRBV29-1
CDR3 protein: CATCRGSNQPQHF; CDR3 DNA: TGTGCCACCTGCCGTGGAAGCAATCAGCCCCAGCATTTT; J gene: TRBJ1-5; D gene: NA; clone size: NA; V gene: TRBV6-5
CDR3 protein: CASSLQGLNTEAFF; CDR3 DNA: TGTGCCAGCAGCTTACAGGGATTGAACACTGAAGCTTTCTTT; J gene: TRBJ1-1; D gene: NA; clone size: NA; V gene: TRBV7-3
CDR3 protein: CASSQDRTLAGRDEQFF; CDR3 DNA: TGCGCCAGCAGCCAAGATAGGACCCTAGCGGGTAGAGATGAGCAGTTCTTC; J gene: TRBJ2-1; D gene: TRBD2; clone size: NA; V gene: TRBV4-1
CDR3 protein: CSARLGVSLHF; CDR3 DNA: TGCAGTGCTAGATTGGGGGTTTCCCTCCACTTT; J gene: TRBJ1-6; D gene: NA; clone size: NA; V gene: TRBV20-1
CDR3 protein: CASSLTGGANQPQHF; CDR3 DNA: TGTGCCAGCAGCTTAACAGGGGGGGCTAATCAGCCCCAGCATTTT; J gene: TRBJ1-5; D gene: TRBD1; clone size: once; V gene: TRBV7-2
CDR3 protein: CASSPLGGPNTEAFF; CDR3 DNA: TGCGCCAGCAGCCCGCTAGGGGGCCCGAACACTGAAGCTTTCTTT; J gene: TRBJ1-1; D gene: TRBD1; clone size: NA; V gene: TRBV5-1
CDR3 protein: CASSVTGGSYNEQFF; CDR3 DNA: TGTGCCAGCAGCGTGACAGGGGGCAGTTACAATGAGCAGTTCTTC; J gene: TRBJ2-1; D gene: TRBD1; clone size: NA; V gene: TRBV7-7
CDR3 protein: CASSINGGRETQYF; CDR3 DNA: TGTGCCAGTAGTATCAACGGGGGGCGAGAGACCCAGTACTTC; J gene: TRBJ2-5; D gene: NA; clone size: NA; V gene: TRBV19
CDR3 protein: CASSLSGSSGANVLTF; CDR3 DNA: TGCGCCAGCAGCTTGTCGGGGAGTTCTGGGGCCAACGTCCTGACTTTC; J gene: TRBJ2-6; D gene: NA; clone size: once; V gene: TRBV5-1
CDR3 protein: CASSEGQGSRKFF; CDR3 DNA: TGTGCCAGCAGTGAAGGACAGGGGTCAAGGAAGTTCTTC; J gene: TRBJ2-1; D gene: TRBD1; clone size: NA; V gene: TRBV6-1
CDR3 protein: CSVEVVETQYF; CDR3 DNA: TGCAGCGTTGAAGTGGTAGAGACCCAGTACTTC; J gene: TRBJ2-5; D gene: NA; clone size: NA; V gene: TRBV29-1
CDR3 protein: CASSHGMWLFF; CDR3 DNA: TGTGCCAGCAGCCATGGGATGTGGCTGTTTTTT; J gene: TRBJ1-4; D gene: NA; clone size: NA; V gene: TRBV6-2/TRBV6-3
CDR3 protein: CASRAQGANTGELFF; CDR3 DNA: TGTGCCAGCAGGGCACAGGGGGCGAACACCGGGGAGCTGTTTTTT; J gene: TRBJ2-2; D gene: TRBD1; clone size: NA; V gene: TRBV6-6
CDR3 protein: CATGQGNTEAFF; CDR3 DNA: TGTGCCACCGGACAGGGGAACACTGAAGCTTTCTTT; J gene: TRBJ1-1; D gene: TRBD1; clone size: NA; V gene: TRBV6-6